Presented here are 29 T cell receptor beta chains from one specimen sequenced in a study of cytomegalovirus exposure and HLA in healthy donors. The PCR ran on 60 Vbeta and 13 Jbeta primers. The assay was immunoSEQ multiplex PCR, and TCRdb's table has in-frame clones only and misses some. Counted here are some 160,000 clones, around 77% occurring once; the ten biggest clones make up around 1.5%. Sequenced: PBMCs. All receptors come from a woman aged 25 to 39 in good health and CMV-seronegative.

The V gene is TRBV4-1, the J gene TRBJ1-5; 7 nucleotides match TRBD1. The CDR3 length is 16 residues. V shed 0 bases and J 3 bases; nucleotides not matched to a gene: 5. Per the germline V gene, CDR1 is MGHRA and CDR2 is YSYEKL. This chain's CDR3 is CASSQEPGQINQPQHF. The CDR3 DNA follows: TGCGCCAGCAGCCAAGAACCGGGACAGATCAATCAGCCCCAGCATTTT.

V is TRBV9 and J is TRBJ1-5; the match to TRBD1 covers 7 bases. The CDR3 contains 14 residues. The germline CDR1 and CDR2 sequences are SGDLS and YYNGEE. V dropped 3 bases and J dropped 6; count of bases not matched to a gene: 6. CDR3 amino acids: CASSATGDGQPQHF. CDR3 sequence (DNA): TGTGCCAGCAGCGCCACAGGGGACGGTCAGCCCCAGCATTTT.

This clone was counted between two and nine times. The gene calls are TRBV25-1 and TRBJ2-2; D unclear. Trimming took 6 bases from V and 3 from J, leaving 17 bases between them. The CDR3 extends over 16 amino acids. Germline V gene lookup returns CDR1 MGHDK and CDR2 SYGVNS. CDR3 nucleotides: TGTGCCAGCAGGCCCGCTCGGCTGGCGGACACCGGGGAGCTGTTTTTT. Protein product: CASRPARLADTGELFF.

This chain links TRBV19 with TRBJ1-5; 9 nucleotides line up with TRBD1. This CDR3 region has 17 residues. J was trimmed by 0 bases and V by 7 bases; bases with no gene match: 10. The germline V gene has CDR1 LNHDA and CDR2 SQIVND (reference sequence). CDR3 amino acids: CASNSGTGPFSNQPQHF. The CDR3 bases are TGTGCCAGTAACTCCGGGACAGGGCCCTTTAGCAATCAGCCCCAGCATTTT.

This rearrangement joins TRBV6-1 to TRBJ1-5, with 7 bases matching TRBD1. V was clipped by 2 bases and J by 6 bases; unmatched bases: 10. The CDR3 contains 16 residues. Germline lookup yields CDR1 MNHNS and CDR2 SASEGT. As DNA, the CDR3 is TGTGCCAGCAGTGAAAGGGGACAGCAGGGGAGTCAGCCCCAGCATTTT. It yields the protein CASSERGQQGSQPQHF.

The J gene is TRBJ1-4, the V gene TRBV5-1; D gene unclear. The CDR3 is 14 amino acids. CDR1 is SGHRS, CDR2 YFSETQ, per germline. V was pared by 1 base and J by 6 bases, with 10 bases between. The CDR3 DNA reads TGCGCCAGCAGCTTGTCCTTGCCGGATGAAAAACTGTTTTTT. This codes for CASSLSLPDEKLFF.

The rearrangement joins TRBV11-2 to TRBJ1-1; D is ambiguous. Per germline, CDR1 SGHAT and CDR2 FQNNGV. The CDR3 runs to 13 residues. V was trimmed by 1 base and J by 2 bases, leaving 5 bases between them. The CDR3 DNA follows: TGTGCCAGCAGCTTAGCTAAAAACACTGAAGCTTTCTTT. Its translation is CASSLAKNTEAFF.

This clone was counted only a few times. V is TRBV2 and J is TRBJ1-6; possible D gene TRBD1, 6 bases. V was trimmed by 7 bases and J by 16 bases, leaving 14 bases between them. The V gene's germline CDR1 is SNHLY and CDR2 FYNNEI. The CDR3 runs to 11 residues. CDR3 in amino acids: CASTGRTVLHF. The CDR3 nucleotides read TGTGCCAGCACAGGAAGGACAGTTCTCCACTTT.

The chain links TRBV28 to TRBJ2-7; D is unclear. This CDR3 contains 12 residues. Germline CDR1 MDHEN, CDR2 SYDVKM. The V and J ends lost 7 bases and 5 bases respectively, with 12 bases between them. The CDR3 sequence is CASTPFGDEQYF. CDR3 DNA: TGTGCCAGCACCCCATTCGGAGACGAGCAGTACTTC.

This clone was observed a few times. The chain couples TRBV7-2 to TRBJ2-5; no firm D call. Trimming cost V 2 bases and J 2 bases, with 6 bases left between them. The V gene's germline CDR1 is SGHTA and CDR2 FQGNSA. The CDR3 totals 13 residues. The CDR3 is CASSLSLQETQYF. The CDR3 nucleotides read TGTGCCAGCAGCTTAAGCCTTCAAGAGACCCAGTACTTC.

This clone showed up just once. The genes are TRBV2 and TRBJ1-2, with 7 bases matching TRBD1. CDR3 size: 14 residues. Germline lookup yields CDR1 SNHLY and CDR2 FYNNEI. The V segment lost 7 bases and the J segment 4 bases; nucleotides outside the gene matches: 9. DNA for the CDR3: TGTGCCAGCACTCGGGACAGTTCCTCCTATGGCTACACCTTC. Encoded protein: CASTRDSSSYGYTF.

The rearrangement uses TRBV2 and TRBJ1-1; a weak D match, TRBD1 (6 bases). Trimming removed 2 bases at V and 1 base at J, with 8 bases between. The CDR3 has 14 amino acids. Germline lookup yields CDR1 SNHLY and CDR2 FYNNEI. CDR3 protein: CASSETGQNTEAFF. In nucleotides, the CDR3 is TGTGCCAGCAGTGAAACAGGGCAGAACACTGAAGCTTTCTTT.

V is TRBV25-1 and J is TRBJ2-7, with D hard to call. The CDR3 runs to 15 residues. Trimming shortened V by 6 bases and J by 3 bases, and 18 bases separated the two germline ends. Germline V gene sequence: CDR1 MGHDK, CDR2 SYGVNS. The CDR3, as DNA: TGTGCCAGCAGCCCCCCCCTCGTCGGAGTCTACGAGCAGTACTTC. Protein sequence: CASSPPLVGVYEQYF.

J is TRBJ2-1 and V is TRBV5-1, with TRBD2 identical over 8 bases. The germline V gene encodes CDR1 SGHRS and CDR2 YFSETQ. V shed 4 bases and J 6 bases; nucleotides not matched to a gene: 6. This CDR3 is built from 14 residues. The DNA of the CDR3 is TGCGCCAGCAGCCTCGGGGGGGCCGGCAATGAGCAGTTCTTC. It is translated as CASSLGGAGNEQFF.

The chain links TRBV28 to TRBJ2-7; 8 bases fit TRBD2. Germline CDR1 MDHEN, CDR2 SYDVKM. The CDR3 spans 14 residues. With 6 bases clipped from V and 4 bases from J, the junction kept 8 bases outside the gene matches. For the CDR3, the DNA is TGTGCCAGCAGCCCGGGGGGGGGCCTATACGAGCAGTACTTC. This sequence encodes CASSPGGGLYEQYF.

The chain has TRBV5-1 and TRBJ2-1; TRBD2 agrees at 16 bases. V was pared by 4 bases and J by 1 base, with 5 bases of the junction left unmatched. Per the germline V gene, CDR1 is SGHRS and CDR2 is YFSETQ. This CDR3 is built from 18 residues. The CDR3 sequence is CASSPGTSGGESYNEQFF. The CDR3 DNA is TGCGCCAGCAGCCCAGGGACTAGCGGGGGGGAGTCCTACAATGAGCAGTTCTTC. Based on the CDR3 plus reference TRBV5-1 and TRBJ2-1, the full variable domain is KAGVTQTPRYLIKTRGQQVTLSCSPISGHRSVSWYQQTPGQGLQFLFEYFSETQRNKGNFPGRFSGRQFSNSRSEMNVSTLELGDSALYLCASSPGTSGGESYNEQFFGPGTRLTVL.

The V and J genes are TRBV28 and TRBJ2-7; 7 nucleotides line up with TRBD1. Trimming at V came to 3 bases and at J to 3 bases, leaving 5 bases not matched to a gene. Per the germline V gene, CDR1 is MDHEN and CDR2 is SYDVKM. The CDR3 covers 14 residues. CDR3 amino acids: CASSFWDRHYEQYF. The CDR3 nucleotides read TGTGCCAGCAGTTTTTGGGACAGACACTACGAGCAGTACTTC.

This chain's CDR3 is CASSRVGGVDSGEQYF. CDR3 bases: TGTGCCAGCAGCCGCGTCGGCGGGGTCGATTCGGGAGAGCAGTACTTC. The chain recombines TRBV5-4 with TRBJ2-7; a weak D match, TRBD2 (6 bases). CDR3 length: 16 residues. With 4 bases removed from V and 7 bases from J, the gap between germline ends came to 24 bases. The V gene's germline CDR1 is SGHNT and CDR2 YYREEE (reference sequence).

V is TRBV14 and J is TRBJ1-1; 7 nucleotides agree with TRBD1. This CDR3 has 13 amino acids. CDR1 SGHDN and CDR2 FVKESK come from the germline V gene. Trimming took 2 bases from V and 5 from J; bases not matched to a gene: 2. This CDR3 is CASSQMDRTEAFF. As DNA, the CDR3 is TGTGCCAGCAGCCAAATGGACAGGACTGAAGCTTTCTTT.

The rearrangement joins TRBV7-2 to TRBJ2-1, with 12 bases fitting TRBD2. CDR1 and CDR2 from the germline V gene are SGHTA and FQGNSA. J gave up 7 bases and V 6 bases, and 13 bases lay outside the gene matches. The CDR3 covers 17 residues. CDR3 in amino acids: CASSLDPLAGGPNEQFF. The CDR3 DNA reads TGTGCCAGCAGTCTAGACCCCCTAGCGGGGGGGCCTAATGAGCAGTTCTTC.

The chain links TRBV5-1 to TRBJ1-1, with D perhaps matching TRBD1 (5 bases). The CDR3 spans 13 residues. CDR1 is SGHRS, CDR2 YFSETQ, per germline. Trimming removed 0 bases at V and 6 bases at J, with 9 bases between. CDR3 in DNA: TGCGCCAGCAGCTTGGTGCCAGGGCCTGAAGCTTTCTTT. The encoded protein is CASSLVPGPEAFF.

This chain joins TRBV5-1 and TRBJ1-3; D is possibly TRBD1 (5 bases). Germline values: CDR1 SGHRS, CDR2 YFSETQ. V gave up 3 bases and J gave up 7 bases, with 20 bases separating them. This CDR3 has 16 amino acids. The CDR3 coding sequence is TGCGCCAGCAGCTATTGGACGGGGACTGGGGCGAACACCATATATTTT. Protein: CASSYWTGTGANTIYF. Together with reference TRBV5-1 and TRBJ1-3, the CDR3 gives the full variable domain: KAGVTQTPRYLIKTRGQQVTLSCSPISGHRSVSWYQQTPGQGLQFLFEYFSETQRNKGNFPGRFSGRQFSNSRSEMNVSTLELGDSALYLCASSYWTGTGANTIYFGEGSWLTVV.

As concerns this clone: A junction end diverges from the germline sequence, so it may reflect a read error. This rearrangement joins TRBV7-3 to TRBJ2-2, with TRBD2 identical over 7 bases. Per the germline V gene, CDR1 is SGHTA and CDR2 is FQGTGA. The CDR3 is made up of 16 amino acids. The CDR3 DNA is TGTGCCGGCAGCTTAACTGGGACTATGAACACCGGGGAGCTGTTTTTT. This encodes CAGSLTGTMNTGELFF.

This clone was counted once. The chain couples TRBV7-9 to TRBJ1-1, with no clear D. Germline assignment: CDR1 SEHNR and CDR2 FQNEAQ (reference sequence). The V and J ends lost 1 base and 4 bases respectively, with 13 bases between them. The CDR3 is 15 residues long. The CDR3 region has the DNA TGTGCCAGCAGCTTAGATGGGTTTGGGCCCACTGAAGCTTTCTTT. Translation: CASSLDGFGPTEAFF. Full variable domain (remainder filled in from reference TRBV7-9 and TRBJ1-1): DTGVSQNPRHKITKRGQNVTFRCDPISEHNRLYWYRQTLGQGPEFLTYFQNEAQLEKSRLLSDRFSAERPKGSFSTLEIQRTEQGDSAMYLCASSLDGFGPTEAFFGQGTRLTVV.

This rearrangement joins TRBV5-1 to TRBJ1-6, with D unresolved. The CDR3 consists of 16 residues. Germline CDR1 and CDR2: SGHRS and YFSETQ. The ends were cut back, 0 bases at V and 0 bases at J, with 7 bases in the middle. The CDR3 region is CASSLGLSSYNSPLHF. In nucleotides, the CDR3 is TGCGCCAGCAGCTTGGGGTTGAGCTCCTATAATTCACCCCTCCACTTT.

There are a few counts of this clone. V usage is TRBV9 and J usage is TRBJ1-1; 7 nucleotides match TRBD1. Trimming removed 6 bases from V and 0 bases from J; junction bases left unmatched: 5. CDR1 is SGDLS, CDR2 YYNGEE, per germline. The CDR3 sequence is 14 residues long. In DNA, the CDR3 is TGTGCCAGCACAAGGACAGGCATGAACACTGAAGCTTTCTTT. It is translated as CASTRTGMNTEAFF. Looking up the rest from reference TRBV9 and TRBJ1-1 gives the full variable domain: DSGVTQTPKHLITATGQRVTLRCSPRSGDLSVYWYQQSLDQGLQFLIQYYNGEERAKGNILERFSAQQFPDLHSELNLSSLELGDSALYFCASTRTGMNTEAFFGQGTRLTVV.

CDR3 region: CASSWDTSTGELFF. CDR3 coding DNA: TGTGCCAGCAGCTGGGACACCTCAACCGGGGAGCTGTTTTTT. The rearrangement links TRBV7-3 to TRBJ2-2; maybe TRBD1 (6 bases). V dropped 4 bases and J dropped 5 bases, with 11 bases sitting between them. The CDR3 covers 14 residues. CDR1 and CDR2 (germline): SGHTA, FQGTGA.

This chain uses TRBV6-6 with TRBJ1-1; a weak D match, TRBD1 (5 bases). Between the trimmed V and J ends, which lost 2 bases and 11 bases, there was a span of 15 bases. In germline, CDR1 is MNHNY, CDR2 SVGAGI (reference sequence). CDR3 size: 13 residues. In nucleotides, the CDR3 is TGTGCCAGCAGTTACGCGTTCGAAGGGGATGCTTTCTTT. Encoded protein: CASSYAFEGDAFF.

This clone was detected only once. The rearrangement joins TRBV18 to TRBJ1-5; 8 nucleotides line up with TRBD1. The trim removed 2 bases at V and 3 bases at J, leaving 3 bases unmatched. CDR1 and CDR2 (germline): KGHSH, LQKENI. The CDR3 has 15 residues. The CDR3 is CASSPRTGINQPQHF. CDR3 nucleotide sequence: TGTGCCAGCTCACCAAGGACAGGGATCAATCAGCCCCAGCATTTT.